A single T cell receptor (beta chain) is shown here with its context. This specimen belongs to a study of T cell changes during pregnancy in multiple sclerosis. This CDR3 region has 15 residues. V was trimmed by 0 bases and J by 0 bases, leaving 10 bases between them. CDR1 is SGHRS and CDR2 is YFSETQ in the germline V gene. TCRdb's copy holds only in-frame clones and misses some; the assay was immunoSEQ multiplex PCR. This sample has tens of thousands of clones, with more than 85% found just once. This TCR was recovered from a female donor with multiple sclerosis, enrolled in a pregnancy study. The chain employs TRBV5-1 and TRBJ2-7; D uncertain. The source was CD8+ T cells from peripheral blood mononuclear cells, collected before pregnancy. DNA of the CDR3: TGCGCCAGCAGCTTGGAGGTAGCCTCCTCCTACGAGCAGTACTTC. This sequence encodes CASSLEVASSYEQYF.